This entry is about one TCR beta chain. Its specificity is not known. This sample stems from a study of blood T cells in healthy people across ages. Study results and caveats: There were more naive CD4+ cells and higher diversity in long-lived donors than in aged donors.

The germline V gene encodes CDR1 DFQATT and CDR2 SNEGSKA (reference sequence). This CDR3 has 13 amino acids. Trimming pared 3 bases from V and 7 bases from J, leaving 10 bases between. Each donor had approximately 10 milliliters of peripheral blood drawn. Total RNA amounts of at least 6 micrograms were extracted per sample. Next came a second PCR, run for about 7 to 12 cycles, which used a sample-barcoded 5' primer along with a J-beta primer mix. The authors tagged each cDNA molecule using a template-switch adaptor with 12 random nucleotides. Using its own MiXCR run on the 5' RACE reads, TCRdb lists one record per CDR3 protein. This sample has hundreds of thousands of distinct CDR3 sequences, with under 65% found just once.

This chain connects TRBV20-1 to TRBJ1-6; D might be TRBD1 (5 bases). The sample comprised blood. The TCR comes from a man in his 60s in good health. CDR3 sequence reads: CSARGPINSPLHF. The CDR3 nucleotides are TGCAGTGCTAGGGGACCCATAAATTCACCCCTCCACTTT.